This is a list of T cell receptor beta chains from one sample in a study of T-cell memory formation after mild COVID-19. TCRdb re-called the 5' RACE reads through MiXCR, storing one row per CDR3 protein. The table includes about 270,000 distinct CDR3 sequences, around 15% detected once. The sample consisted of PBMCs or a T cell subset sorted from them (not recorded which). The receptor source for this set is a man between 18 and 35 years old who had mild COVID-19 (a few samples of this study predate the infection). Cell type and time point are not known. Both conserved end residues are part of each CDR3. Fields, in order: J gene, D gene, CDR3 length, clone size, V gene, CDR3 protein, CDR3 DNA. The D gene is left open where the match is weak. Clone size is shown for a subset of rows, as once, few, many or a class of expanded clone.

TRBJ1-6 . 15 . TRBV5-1 CASRWASSYNSPLHF TGCGCCAGCCGTTGGGCGAGCTCCTATAATTCACCCCTCCACTTT
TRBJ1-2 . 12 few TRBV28 CASSFGVDGYTF TGTGCCAGCAGTTTTGGGGTAGACGGCTACACCTTC
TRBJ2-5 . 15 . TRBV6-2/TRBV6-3 CASSTGTAFGETQYF TGTGCCAGCAGCACCGGGACCGCCTTTGGAGAGACCCAGTACTTC
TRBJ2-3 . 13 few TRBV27 CASSLQRTDTQYF TGTGCCAGCAGTCTCCAGAGGACAGATACGCAGTATTTT
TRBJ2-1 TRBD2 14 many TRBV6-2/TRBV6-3 CASRRAGGSHEQFF TGTGCCAGCAGACGAGCGGGGGGTAGCCATGAGCAGTTCTTC
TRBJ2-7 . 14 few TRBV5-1 CASSRDPTAYEQYF TGCGCCAGCAGCCGTGACCCTACCGCCTACGAGCAGTACTTC
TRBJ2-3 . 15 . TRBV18 CASSPPRIGTDTQYF TGTGCCAGCTCACCACCCAGGATAGGCACAGATACGCAGTATTTT
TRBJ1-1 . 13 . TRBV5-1 CASSDQGSGEAFF TGCGCCAGCAGTGATCAGGGGTCAGGTGAAGCTTTCTTT
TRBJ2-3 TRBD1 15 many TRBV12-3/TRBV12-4 CASSRQGLSTDTQYF TGTGCCAGCAGTCGACAGGGGCTTAGCACAGATACGCAGTATTTT
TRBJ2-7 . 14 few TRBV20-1 CSARDEGRVYEQYF TGCAGTGCTAGAGATGAGGGTAGGGTCTACGAGCAGTACTTC
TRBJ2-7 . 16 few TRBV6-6 CASSYSVTGFGYEQYF TGTGCCAGCAGTTACTCGGTAACAGGGTTTGGCTACGAGCAGTACTTC
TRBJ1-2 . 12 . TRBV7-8 CASSPGGRRWTF TGTGCCAGCAGCCCGGGGGGGAGGCGGTGGACCTTC
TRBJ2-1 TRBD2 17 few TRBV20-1 CSARADAGGHSYNEQFF TGCAGTGCTAGGGCTGATGCGGGGGGTCATTCCTACAATGAGCAGTTCTTC